The 15 T cell receptor beta chains reported below all come from one sample, sequenced in a study of blood T cell repertoires in COVID-19. Only in-frame clones appear in the TCRdb table, and some are missing; sequencing was by immunoSEQ multiplex PCR. This sample carries about 73,000 clones, about four fifths of them seen once, and the ten largest clones take roughly 4.2%. The sequenced material came from peripheral blood. The receptors were sampled from a woman in her sixties with acute or convalescent COVID-19.

The V gene is TRBV7-3, the J gene TRBJ2-2; possibly TRBD1 for D (6 bases). The CDR3 is made up of 14 amino acids. Germline loops: CDR1 SGHTA, CDR2 FQGTGA. V was clipped by 3 bases and J by 1 base, with 6 bases between them. The CDR3 DNA is TGTGCCAGCAGCTTGGGACAGAACACCGGGGAGCTGTTTTTT. Its protein product is CASSLGQNTGELFF.

For the CDR3, the DNA is TGTGCCAGCAGCGAGGGTTTCGGACTAGCGGCCTACGAGCAGTACTTC. This codes for CASSEGFGLAAYEQYF. V is TRBV21-1 and J is TRBJ2-7; the table's D gene call, TRBD2, was not cross checked with the DNA. TRBV21-1 is a documented pseudogene. This CDR3 is built from 16 residues.

This clone was seen just once. This CDR3 reads CSAVGGPSQYF. DNA of the CDR3: TGCAGCGCCGTGGGGGGGCCCTCGCAGTATTTT. V is TRBV29-1 and J is TRBJ2-3; D is perhaps TRBD2 (7 bases). CDR1 is SQVTM, CDR2 ANQGSEA, per germline. Between the trimmed V and J ends, which lost 7 bases and 10 bases, there was a span of 15 bases. The CDR3 has 11 amino acids.

The chain is built from TRBV27 and TRBJ2-7; the match to TRBD2 covers 8 bases. Germline CDR1 MNHEY, CDR2 SMNVEV (reference sequence). V lost 5 bases and J lost 2; bases outside the gene matches: 5. There are 14 residues in the CDR3. Here the CDR3 DNA reads TGTGCCAGCAGTCTTCGGGGGGGTCCCTACGAGCAGTACTTC. As protein: CASSLRGGPYEQYF.

A single count supports this clone. This sequence joins TRBV19 and TRBJ1-2; 7 nucleotides agree with TRBD1. This CDR3 contains 12 residues. Looked up from germline, CDR1 is LNHDA and CDR2 is SQIVND (reference sequence). V lost 9 bases, J lost 8 bases, and 9 bases stayed unmatched. The CDR3 loop reads CASQDRVGGYTF. The CDR3 nucleotides are TGTGCCAGCCAAGACAGGGTAGGAGGCTACACCTTC.

The chain recombines TRBV15 with TRBJ1-3; a weak D match, TRBD1 (5 bases). The CDR3 has 17 amino acids. The germline CDR1 and CDR2 sequences are LNHNV and YYDKDF (reference sequence). The V and J ends lost 2 bases and 4 bases respectively, with 18 bases between them. CDR3 coding DNA: TGTGCCACCAGCAGATCCCTGACAGCGCCGCTAGGAAACACCATATATTTT. It encodes CATSRSLTAPLGNTIYF.

CDR3 nucleotides: TGTGCCAGCAGCCAAGTGGACAATCGGCTAGCGGGGGCCAGCACAGATACGCAGTATTTT. Translated, it gives CASSQVDNRLAGASTDTQYF. J is TRBJ2-3 and V is TRBV3-1 (or the pseudogene TRBV3-2); TRBD2 agrees at 10 bases. With V trimmed by 1 base and J by 0 bases, 13 bases remained unmatched. CDR1 and CDR2 from the germline V gene are LGHDT and YNNKEL (reference sequence). This CDR3 comprises 20 residues.

The genes are TRBV19 and TRBJ2-5; tentative D call: TRBD1 (5 bases). V shed 3 bases and J shed 3 bases, with 11 bases lying between them. Germline values: CDR1 LNHDA, CDR2 SQIVND (reference sequence). The CDR3 is made up of 14 amino acids. CDR3 nucleotide sequence: TGTGCCAGTAGTATTAACCCAGGGAAAGAGACCCAGTACTTC. This encodes CASSINPGKETQYF.

The genes are TRBV9 and TRBJ2-5, with 13 bases fitting TRBD2. With 2 bases clipped from V and 4 bases from J, the junction kept 5 bases outside the gene matches. Germline CDR1 reads SGDLS; CDR2 reads YYNGEE. The CDR3 has 16 amino acids. The CDR3 nucleotides read TGTGCCAGCAGCGTCCTCGGACTAGCGGGGGCAGAGACCCAGTACTTC. It translates to CASSVLGLAGAETQYF.

This clone was picked up one time. The CDR3 DNA follows: TGTGCCAGCAGTGAATGGTCGGGTACACCCCTCCACTTT. Translation gives CASSEWSGTPLHF. The rearrangement links TRBV28 to TRBJ1-6; D is unclear. This CDR3 is 13 amino acids long. CDR1 is MDHEN, CDR2 SYDVKM, per germline. Trimming took off 5 bases at V and 11 bases at J, with 13 bases between the two ends.

V and J are TRBV7-3 and TRBJ2-1; TRBD2 is a possible D gene (5 bases). There are 17 residues in the CDR3. Looked up from germline, CDR1 is SGHTA and CDR2 is FQGTGA. The V end lost 0 bases, the J end lost 0 bases, and 12 bases lay between the germline ends. CDR3 sequence reads: CASSLTSAASSYNEQFF. In DNA, the CDR3 is TGTGCCAGCAGCTTAACTTCAGCGGCAAGCTCCTACAATGAGCAGTTCTTC.

V gene TRBV4-2 combines with J gene TRBJ1-2; TRBD1 agrees at 7 bases. The CDR3 spans 15 residues. Germline CDR1 reads LGHNA; CDR2 reads YNFKEQ. Trimming at V came to 0 bases and at J to 4 bases, leaving 5 bases not matched to a gene. The DNA for the CDR3 is TGTGCCAGCAGCCAAGATCTACAGGGGACCTATGGCTACACCTTC. Translating it yields CASSQDLQGTYGYTF.

The V and J genes are TRBV27 and TRBJ2-7; D is unclear. V shed 0 bases and J shed 12 bases, with 12 bases lying between them. This CDR3 region has 12 residues. Germline CDR1 reads MNHEY; CDR2 reads SMNVEV (reference sequence). CDR3 bases: TGTGCCAGCAGTTTATCGGCGGCGAAGACGTACTTC. It is translated as CASSLSAAKTYF.

DNA of the CDR3: TGTGCCAGCTCACCTCGGGGGGTCGCTGAAGCTTTCTTT. It translates to CASSPRGVAEAFF. The chain recombines TRBV18 with TRBJ1-1; possible D gene TRBD1, 5 bases. The CDR3 has 13 amino acids. V was shortened by 3 bases and J by 6 bases, with 11 bases between the two germline ends. From germline, CDR1 is KGHSH and CDR2 LQKENI.

Only one count was recorded for this clone. This chain joins TRBV27 and TRBJ1-5; a possible D gene is TRBD1 (6 bases). Germline V lookup: CDR1 MNHEY, CDR2 SMNVEV (reference sequence). This CDR3 has 15 residues. Trimming left V 6 bases short and J 4 bases short, with 16 bases between. DNA for the CDR3: TGTGCCAGCAGAGTAGACAGGAGATCTAATCAGCCCCAGCATTTT. Translation: CASRVDRRSNQPQHF.